This T cell receptor (beta chain) was identified during a study of blood T cell repertoires in COVID-19. With 4 bases removed from V and 6 bases from J, the gap between germline ends came to 18 bases. The CDR3 totals 15 residues. The V gene's germline CDR1 is SEHNR and CDR2 FQNEAQ (reference sequence). Generated by immunoSEQ multiplex PCR, the TCRdb table keeps only in-frame clones and is missing some. The data hold hundreds of thousands of clones, with more than 85% observed a single time. This receptor was obtained from a man aged 60 to 75 with COVID-19, enrolled during active disease. Input material: peripheral blood. The chain joins TRBV7-9 to TRBJ1-1; D gene uncertain. CDR3 sequence reads: CASSSQAGVFAEAFF. The CDR3, as DNA: TGTGCCAGCAGCTCCCAGGCCGGGGTTTTCGCTGAAGCTTTCTTT.